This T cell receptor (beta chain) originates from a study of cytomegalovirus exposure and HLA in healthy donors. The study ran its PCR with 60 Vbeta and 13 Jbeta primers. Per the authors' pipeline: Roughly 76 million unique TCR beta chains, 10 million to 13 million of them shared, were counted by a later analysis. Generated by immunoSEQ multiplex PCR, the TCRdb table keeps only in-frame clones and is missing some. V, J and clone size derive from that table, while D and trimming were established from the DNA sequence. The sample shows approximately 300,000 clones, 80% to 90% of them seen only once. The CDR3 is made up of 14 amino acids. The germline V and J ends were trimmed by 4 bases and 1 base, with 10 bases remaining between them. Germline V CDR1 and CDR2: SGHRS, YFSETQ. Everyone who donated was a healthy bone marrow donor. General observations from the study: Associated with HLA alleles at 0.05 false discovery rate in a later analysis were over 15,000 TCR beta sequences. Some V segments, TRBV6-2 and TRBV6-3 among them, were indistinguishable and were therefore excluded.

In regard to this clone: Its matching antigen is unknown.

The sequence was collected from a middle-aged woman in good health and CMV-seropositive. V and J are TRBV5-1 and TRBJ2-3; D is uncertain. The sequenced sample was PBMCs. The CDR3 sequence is CASSLSTGTDTQYF. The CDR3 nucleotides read TGCGCCAGCAGCCTCTCTACGGGCACAGATACGCAGTATTTT.